Many counts were recorded for the clone carrying this T cell receptor beta chain. CDR1 and CDR2 from the germline V gene are SGHTA and FQGNSA. This CDR3 comprises 13 residues. Trimming left V 3 bases short and J 13 bases short, with 16 bases between. In TCRdb, the 5' RACE reads were re-called with MiXCR into one record per CDR3 protein. This table holds fewer than 60,000 distinct CDR3 sequences, about 7.4% found once. The data derive from a study of spatial heterogeneity in lung cancer. Turning to the study itself: Alpha-chain sequences were consistently detected in smaller numbers than beta-chain sequences.

Time point here: blood at routine non-recurrence follow-up after resection. Unsorted whole RNA from tumor, nontumor lung or frozen PBMC underwent sequencing. The chain carries TRBV7-2 and TRBJ2-1; tentatively, D is TRBD1 or TRBD2 (5 bases each). The input for sequencing was PBMCs, taken at follow-up. The source of this sequence is a female donor with early-stage non-small cell lung cancer. CDR3 DNA: TGTGCCAGCAGCTTGGGGCTAGCCCAAGCACAGTTCTTC. Its protein product is CASSLGLAQAQFF. Full variable domain (remainder filled in from reference TRBV7-2 and TRBJ2-1): GAGVSQSPSNKVTEKGKDVELRCDPISGHTALYWYRQSLGQGLEFLIYFQGNSAPDKSGLPSDRFSAERTGGSVSTLTIQRTQQEDSAVYLCASSLGLAQAQFFGPGTRLTVL.